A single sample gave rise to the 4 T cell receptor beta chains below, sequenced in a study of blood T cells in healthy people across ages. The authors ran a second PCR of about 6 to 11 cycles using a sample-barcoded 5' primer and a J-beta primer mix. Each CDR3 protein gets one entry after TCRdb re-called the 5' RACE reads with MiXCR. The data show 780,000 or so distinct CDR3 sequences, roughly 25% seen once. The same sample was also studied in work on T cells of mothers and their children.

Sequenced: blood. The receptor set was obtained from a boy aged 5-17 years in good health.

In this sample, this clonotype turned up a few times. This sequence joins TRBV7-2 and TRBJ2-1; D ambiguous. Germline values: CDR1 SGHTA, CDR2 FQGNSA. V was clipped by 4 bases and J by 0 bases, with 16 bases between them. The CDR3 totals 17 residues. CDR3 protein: CASSSFVGGSSYNEQFF. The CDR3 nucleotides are TGTGCCAGCAGCTCATTCGTTGGCGGCAGCTCCTACAATGAGCAGTTCTTC.

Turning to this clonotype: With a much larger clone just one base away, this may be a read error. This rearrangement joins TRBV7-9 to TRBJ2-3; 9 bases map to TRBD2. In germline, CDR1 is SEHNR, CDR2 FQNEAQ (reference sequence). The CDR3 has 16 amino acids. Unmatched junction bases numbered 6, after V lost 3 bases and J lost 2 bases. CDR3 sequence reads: CASSFLAGIYTDTQYF. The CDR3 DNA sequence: TGTGCCAGCAGCTTCCTAGCGGGGATATACACAGATACGCAGTATTTT.

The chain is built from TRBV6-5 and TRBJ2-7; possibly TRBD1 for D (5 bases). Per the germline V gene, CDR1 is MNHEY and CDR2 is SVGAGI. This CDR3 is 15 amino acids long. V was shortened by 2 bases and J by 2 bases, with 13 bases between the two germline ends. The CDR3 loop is CASSYRQGSPYEQYF. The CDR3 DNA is TGTGCCAGCAGTTACAGGCAGGGTTCCCCCTACGAGCAGTACTTC.

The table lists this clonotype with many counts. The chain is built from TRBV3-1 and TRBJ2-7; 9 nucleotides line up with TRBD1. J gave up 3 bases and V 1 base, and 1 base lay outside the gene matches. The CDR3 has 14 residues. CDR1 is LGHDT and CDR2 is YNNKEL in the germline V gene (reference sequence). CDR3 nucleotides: TGTGCCAGCAGCCAAGTGGGACAGGGCTACGAGCAGTACTTC. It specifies CASSQVGQGYEQYF.